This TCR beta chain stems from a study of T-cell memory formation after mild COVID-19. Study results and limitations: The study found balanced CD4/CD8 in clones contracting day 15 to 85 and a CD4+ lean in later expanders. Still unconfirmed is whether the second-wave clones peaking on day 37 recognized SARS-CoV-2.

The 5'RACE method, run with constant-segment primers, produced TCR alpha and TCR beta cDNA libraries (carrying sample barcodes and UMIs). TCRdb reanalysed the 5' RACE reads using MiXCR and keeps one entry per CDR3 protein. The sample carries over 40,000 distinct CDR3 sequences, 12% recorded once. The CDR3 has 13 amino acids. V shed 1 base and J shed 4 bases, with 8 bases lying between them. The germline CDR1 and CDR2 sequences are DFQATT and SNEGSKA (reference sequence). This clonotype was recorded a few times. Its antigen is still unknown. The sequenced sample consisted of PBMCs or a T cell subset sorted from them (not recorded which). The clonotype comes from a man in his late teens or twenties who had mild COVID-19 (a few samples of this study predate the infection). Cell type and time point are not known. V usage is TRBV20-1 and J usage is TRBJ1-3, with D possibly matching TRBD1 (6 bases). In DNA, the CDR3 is TGCAGTGCTAGAGGACAGGAGGGAAACACCATATATTTT. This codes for CSARGQEGNTIYF.